The entry below describes one TCR beta chain. The sample belongs to a study of blood T cell repertoires in COVID-19. Study processing details: Estimation of nucleated cell counts was performed using reference gene primer amplification. The assay was immunoSEQ multiplex PCR, and TCRdb's table has in-frame clones only and misses some. V, J and clone size were drawn from that table, and D and trimming were deduced from the DNA. In the table there are a few hundred thousand clones, approximately 88% of which are singletons. The CDR3 length is 12 residues. Looked up from germline, CDR1 is LNHNV and CDR2 is YYDKDF (reference sequence). V lost 3 bases and J lost 4, with 4 bases in between.

V is TRBV15 and J is TRBJ1-5; D gene ambiguous. Sequencing input: PBMCs or T cells enriched from blood (not recorded which). This TCR derives from a woman between 40 and 55 years old who had recovered from COVID-19. CDR3 in DNA: TGTGCCACCAGCAGTAGTAATCAGCCCCAGCATTTT. This encodes CATSSSNQPQHF.